This T cell receptor (beta chain) is drawn from a study of naive and memory T cell subsets. Trimming stripped 1 base from V and 0 bases from J, with 7 bases between. Germline loops: CDR1 SSHAT, CDR2 FNYEAQ (reference sequence). The CDR3 is 14 residues long. An equimolar mix of two oligonucleotides served as the beta constant-region primer for TRBC1 and TRBC2. MiXCR was run by TCRdb on the UMI-ligation and nested PCR reads, yielding one entry per CDR3 protein. Of roughly 21,000 distinct CDR3 sequences listed, about 11% are singletons. Many counts were recorded for this clonotype. Sequenced input: central memory CD8+ T cells from blood. This chain links TRBV7-7 with TRBJ2-7, with D possibly being TRBD1 (5 bases). This receptor was obtained from a human donor in good health. This chain's CDR3 is CASSLDRSSYEQYF. In DNA form, the CDR3 reads TGTGCCAGCAGCTTAGACAGGAGCTCCTACGAGCAGTACTTC.